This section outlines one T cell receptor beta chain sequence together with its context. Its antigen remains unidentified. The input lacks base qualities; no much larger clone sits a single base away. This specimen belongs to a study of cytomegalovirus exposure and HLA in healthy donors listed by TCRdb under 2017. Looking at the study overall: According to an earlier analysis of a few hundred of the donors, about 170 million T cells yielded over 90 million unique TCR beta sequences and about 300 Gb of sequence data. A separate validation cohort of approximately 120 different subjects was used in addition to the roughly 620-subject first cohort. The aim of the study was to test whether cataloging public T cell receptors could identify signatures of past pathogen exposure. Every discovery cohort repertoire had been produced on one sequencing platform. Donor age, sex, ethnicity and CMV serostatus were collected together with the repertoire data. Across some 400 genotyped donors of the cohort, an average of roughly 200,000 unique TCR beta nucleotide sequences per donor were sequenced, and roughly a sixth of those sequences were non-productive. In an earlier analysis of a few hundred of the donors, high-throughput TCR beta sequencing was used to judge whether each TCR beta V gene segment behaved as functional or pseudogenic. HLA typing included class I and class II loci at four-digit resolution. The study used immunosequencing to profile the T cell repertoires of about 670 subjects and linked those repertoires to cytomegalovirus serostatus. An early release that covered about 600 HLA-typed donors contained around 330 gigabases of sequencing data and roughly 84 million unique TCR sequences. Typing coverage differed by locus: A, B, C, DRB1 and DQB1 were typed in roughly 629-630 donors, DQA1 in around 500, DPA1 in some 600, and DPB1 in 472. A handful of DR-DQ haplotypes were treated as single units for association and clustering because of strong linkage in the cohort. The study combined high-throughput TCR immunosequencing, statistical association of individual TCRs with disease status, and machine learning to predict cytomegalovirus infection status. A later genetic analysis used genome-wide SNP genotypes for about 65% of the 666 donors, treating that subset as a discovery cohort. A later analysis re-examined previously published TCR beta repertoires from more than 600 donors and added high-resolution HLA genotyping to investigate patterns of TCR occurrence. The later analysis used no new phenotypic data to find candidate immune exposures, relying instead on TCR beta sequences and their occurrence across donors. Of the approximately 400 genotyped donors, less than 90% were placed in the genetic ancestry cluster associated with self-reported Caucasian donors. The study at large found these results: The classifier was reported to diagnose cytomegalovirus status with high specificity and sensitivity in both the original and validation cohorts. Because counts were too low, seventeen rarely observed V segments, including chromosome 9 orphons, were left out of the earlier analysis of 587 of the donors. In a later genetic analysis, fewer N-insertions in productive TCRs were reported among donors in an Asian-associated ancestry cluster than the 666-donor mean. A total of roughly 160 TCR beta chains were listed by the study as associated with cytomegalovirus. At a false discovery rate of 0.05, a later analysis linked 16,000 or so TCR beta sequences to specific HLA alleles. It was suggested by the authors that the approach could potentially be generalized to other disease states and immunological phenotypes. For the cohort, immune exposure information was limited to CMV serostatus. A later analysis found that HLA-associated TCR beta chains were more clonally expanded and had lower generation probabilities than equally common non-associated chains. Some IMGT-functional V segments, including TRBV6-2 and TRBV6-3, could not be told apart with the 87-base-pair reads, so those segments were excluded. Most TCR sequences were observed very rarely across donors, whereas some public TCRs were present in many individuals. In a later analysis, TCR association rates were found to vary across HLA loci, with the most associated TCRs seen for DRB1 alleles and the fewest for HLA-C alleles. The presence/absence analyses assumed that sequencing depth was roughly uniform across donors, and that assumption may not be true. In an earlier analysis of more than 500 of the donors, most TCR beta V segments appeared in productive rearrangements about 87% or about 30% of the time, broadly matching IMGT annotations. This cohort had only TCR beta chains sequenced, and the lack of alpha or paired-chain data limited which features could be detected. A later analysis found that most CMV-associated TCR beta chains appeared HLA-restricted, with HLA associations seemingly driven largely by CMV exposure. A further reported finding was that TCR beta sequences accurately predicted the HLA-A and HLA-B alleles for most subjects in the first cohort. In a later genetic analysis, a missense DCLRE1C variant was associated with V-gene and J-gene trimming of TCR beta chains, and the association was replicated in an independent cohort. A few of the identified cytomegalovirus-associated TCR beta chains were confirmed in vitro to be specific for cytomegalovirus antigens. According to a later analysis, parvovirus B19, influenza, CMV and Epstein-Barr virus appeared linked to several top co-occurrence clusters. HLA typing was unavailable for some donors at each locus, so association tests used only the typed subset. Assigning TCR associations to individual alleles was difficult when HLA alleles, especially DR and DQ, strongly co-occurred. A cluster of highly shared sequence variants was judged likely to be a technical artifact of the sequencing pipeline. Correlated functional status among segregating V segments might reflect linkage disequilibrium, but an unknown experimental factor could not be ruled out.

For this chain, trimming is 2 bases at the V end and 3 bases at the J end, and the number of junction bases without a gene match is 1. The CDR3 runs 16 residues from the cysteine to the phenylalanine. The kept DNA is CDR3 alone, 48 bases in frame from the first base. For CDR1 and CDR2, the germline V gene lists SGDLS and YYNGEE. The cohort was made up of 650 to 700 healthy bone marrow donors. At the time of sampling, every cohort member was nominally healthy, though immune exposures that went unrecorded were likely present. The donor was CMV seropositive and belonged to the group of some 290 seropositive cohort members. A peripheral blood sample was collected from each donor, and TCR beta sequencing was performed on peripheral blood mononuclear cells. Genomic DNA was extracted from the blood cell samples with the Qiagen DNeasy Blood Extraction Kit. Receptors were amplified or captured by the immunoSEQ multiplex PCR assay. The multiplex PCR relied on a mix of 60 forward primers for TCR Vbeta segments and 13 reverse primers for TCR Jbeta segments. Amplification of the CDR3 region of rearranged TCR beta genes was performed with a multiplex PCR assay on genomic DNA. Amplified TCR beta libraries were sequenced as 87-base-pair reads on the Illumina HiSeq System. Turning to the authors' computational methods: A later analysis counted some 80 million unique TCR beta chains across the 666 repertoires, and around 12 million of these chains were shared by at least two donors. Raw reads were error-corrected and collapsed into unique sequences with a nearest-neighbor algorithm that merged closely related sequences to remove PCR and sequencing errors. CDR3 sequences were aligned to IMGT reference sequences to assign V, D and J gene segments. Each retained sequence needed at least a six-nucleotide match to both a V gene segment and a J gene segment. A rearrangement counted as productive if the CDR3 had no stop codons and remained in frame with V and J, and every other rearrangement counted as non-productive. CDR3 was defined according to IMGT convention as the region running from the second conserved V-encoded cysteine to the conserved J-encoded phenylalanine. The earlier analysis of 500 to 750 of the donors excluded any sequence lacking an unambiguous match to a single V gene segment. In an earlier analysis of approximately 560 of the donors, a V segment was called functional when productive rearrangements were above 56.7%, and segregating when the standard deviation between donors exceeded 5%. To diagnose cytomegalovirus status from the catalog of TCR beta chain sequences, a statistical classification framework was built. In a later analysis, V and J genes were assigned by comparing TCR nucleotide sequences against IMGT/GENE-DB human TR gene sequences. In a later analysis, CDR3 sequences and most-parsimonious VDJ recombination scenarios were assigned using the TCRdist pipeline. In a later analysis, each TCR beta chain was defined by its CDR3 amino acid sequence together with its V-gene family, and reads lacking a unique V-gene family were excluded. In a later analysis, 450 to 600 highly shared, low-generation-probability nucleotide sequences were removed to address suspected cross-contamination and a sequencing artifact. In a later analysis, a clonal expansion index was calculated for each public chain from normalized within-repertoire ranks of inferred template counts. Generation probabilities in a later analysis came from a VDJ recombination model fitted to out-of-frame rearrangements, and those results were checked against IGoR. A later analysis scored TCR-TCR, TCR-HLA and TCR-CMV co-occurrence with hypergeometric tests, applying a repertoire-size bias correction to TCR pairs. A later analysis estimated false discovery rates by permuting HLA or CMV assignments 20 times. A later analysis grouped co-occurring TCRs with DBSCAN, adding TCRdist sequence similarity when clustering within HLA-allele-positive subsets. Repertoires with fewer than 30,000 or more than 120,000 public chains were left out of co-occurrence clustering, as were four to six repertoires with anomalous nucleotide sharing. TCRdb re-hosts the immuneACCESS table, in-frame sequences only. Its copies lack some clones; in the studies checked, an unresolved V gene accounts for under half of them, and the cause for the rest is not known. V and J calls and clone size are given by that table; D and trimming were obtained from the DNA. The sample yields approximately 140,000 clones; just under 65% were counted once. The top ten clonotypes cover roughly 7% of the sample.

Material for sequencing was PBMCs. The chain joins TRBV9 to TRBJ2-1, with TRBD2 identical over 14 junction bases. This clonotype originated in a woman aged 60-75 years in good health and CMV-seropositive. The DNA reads TGTGCCAGCAGCGTGGGACTAGCGGGAGTCTACAATGAGCAGTTCTTC. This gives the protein CASSVGLAGVYNEQFF.